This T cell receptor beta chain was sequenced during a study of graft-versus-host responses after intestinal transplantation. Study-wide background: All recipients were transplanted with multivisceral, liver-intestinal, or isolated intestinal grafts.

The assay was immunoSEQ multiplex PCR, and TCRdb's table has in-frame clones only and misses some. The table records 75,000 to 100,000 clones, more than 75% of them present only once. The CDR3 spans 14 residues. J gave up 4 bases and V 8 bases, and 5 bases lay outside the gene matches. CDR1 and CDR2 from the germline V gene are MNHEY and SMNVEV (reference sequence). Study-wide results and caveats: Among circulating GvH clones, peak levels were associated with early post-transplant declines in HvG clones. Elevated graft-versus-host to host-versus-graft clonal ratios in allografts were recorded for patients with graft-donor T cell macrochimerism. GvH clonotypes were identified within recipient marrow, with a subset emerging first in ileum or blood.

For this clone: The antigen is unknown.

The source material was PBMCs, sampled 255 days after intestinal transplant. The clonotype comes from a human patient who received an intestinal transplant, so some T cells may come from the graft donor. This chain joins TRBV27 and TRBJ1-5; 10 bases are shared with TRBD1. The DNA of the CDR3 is TGTGCCAGCGTACCGGGACAGGGGAATCAGCCCCAGCATTTT. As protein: CASVPGQGNQPQHF.